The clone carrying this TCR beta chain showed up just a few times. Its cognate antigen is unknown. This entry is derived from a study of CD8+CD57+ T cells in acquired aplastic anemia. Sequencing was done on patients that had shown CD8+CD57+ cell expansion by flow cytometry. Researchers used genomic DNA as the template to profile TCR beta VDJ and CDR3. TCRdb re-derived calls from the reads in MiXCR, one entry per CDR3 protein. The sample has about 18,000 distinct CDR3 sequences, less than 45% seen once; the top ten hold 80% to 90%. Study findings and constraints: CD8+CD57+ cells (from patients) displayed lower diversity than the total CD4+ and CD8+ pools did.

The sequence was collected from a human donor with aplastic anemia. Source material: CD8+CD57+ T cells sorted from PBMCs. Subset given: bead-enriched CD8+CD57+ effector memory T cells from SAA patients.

CDR3 coding DNA: TGTGCCAGCAGCTTAGTAGGGGCCTACGAGCAGTACTTC. It is translated as CASSLVGAYEQYF. This rearrangement joins TRBV7-9 to TRBJ2-7; D perhaps matches TRBD1 (5 bases). The V gene lost 1 base and the J gene lost 2 bases, with 6 bases spanning the gap. The CDR3 is 13 amino acids. Per the germline V gene, CDR1 is SEHNR and CDR2 is FQNEAQ (reference sequence).